This paragraph covers one TCR beta chain sequence. Measured with immunoSEQ multiplex PCR; TCRdb has only the in-frame clones, and not every one. The sample contains tens of thousands of clones, around 83% of which appear only once. Trimming removed 5 bases from V and 4 bases from J; junction bases left unmatched: 7. Germline assignment: CDR1 KGHDR and CDR2 SFDVKD. This CDR3 is built from 16 residues. These data come from a study of blood T cell repertoires in COVID-19. At the level of the study: The origin of the acute and convalescent COVID-19 samples was the United States, Italy and Spain.

The receptor was isolated from a woman between 45 and 65 years old with acute or convalescent COVID-19. The sequenced sample consisted of peripheral blood. V and J are TRBV24-1 and TRBJ2-2, with 9 bases that match TRBD1. This chain's CDR3 is CATSGTGAGSTGELFF. The CDR3 DNA reads as TGTGCCACCAGTGGGACAGGGGCCGGGAGCACCGGGGAGCTGTTTTTT.